A single sample is the source of the 29 T cell receptor beta chains below, sequenced in a study of Ad26.COV2.S vaccination and SARS-CoV-2 variants. Only in-frame clones appear in the TCRdb table, and some are missing; sequencing was by immunoSEQ multiplex PCR. Among some 640,000 clones, about 90% were seen once, and the ten largest hold approximately 1.5%. Treatment meaning: 15 to 20 received Ad26.COV2.S at low or high dose, single or two shots; about 5 received placebo; per-sample allocation not given. Sampling took place 63 days after the first vaccine or placebo injection. The sample in question was peripheral blood, obtained in a trial of Ad26.COV2.S vaccine versus placebo. The receptors were sampled from a person between 18 and 65 years old who received the Ad26.COV2.S COVID-19 vaccine or a placebo.

The rearrangement links TRBV7-9 to TRBJ1-1; D remains ambiguous. This CDR3 region has 16 residues. The germline gives CDR1 SEHNR, CDR2 FQNEAQ (reference sequence). The V gene lost 5 bases and the J gene lost 1 base, with 17 bases spanning the gap. CDR3 loop: CASSPDEAARNTEAFF. For the CDR3, the DNA is TGTGCCAGCAGCCCCGACGAGGCGGCAAGGAACACTGAAGCTTTCTTT.

The chain links TRBV6-5 to TRBJ1-2, with D unresolved. With 8 bases removed from V and 3 bases from J, the gap between germline ends came to 16 bases. Germline V gene data show CDR1 as MNHEY and CDR2 as SVGAGI. The CDR3 contains 14 residues. CDR3 residues: CASRDRPSYYGYTF. CDR3 in DNA: TGTGCCAGCCGAGACCGACCCTCTTACTATGGCTACACCTTC.

The gene calls are TRBV5-8 and TRBJ1-4, with D tentatively TRBD1 (6 bases). V was trimmed by 3 bases and J by 4 bases, leaving 13 bases between them. The length of the CDR3 is 15 residues. Germline V lookup: CDR1 SGHTS, CDR2 YDEGEE. The CDR3 coding sequence is TGTGCCAGCAGCTCAGGACAGACCAATAATGAAAAACTGTTTTTT. Its protein is CASSSGQTNNEKLFF.

The rearrangement links TRBV7-9 to TRBJ2-3, with D uncertain. Trimming cost V 6 bases and J 6 bases, with 7 bases left between them. This CDR3 has 11 amino acids. Germline loops: CDR1 SEHNR, CDR2 FQNEAQ (reference sequence). CDR3: CASSPQDTQYF. The DNA for the CDR3 is TGTGCCAGCAGTCCACAGGATACGCAGTATTTT.

V usage is TRBV3-1 (or the pseudogene TRBV3-2) and J usage is TRBJ1-3; D not resolved. The germline V gene encodes CDR1 LGHDT and CDR2 YNNKEL (reference sequence). This CDR3 is built from 15 residues. V lost 4 bases to trimming and J lost 0 bases, with 10 bases between them. The CDR3, as DNA: TGTGCCAGCAGCCTCGGGGTCTTCTCTGGAAACACCATATATTTT. Encoded protein: CASSLGVFSGNTIYF.

The table lists this clone with a count of one. This chain uses TRBV5-1 with TRBJ2-3, with D perhaps TRBD2 (6 bases). Germline assignment: CDR1 SGHRS and CDR2 YFSETQ. Between the trimmed V and J ends, which lost 5 bases and 2 bases, there was a span of 12 bases. The CDR3 sequence is 14 residues long. This CDR3 reads CASSGGRNTDTQYF. The CDR3, as DNA: TGCGCCAGCAGTGGGGGGAGAAACACAGATACGCAGTATTTT.

This rearrangement joins TRBV27 to TRBJ2-7; 10 bases line up with TRBD2. V shed 0 bases, J shed 7 bases, and the junction held 6 bases outside the gene matches. Germline loops: CDR1 MNHEY, CDR2 SMNVEV (reference sequence). There are 15 residues in the CDR3. The CDR3 DNA sequence: TGTGCCAGCAGTTTATCGAGCGGGGGGGGACGGGAGCAGTACTTC. Residues: CASSLSSGGGREQYF.

CDR3 coding DNA: TGTGCCTGGAGTGTAGGGACAGGGGGCTTCGAGCAGTACTTC. It specifies CAWSVGTGGFEQYF. This rearrangement joins TRBV30 to TRBJ2-7; 12 bases map to TRBD1. CDR1 and CDR2 from the germline V gene are GTSNPN and SVGIG (reference sequence). The CDR3 extends over 14 amino acids. Trimming cost V 0 bases and J 6 bases; bases outside gene matches: 3.

This chain uses TRBV6-5 with TRBJ2-1; 11 bases are a match to TRBD2. V trimming: 6 bases; J trimming: 8 bases; junction bases outside the gene matches: 3. Germline V gives CDR1 MNHEY, CDR2 SVGAGI. The CDR3 has 13 residues. The CDR3 is CASRGSGRDEQFF. In nucleotides, the CDR3 is TGTGCCAGCAGAGGTAGCGGGAGGGATGAGCAGTTCTTC.

The CDR3 DNA is TGTGCCAGCTGGATCAGGGGCAGGCGGGAGACCCAGTACTTC. Its protein is CASWIRGRRETQYF. This chain joins TRBV6-5 and TRBJ2-5; perhaps TRBD1 as D (6 bases). Between the trimmed V and J ends, which lost 8 bases and 5 bases, there was a span of 18 bases. This CDR3 spans 14 amino acids. Germline CDR1 reads MNHEY; CDR2 reads SVGAGI.

In its sample, this clone was seen once. In DNA form, the CDR3 reads TGTGCCAGCAGTGAATTGACTAGCGGAAACACAGATACGCAGTATTTT. Protein product: CASSELTSGNTDTQYF. J is TRBJ2-3 and V is TRBV6-1; 9 bases align to TRBD2. This CDR3 contains 16 residues. J lost 2 bases, V lost 2 bases, and 5 bases had no gene match. Germline V lookup: CDR1 MNHNS, CDR2 SASEGT.

The rearrangement uses TRBV19 and TRBJ2-7; tentative D call: TRBD1 (6 bases). The length of the CDR3 is 12 residues. Germline loops: CDR1 LNHDA, CDR2 SQIVND (reference sequence). V dropped 6 bases and J dropped 3 bases, with 9 bases sitting between them. The DNA of the CDR3 is TGTGCCAGTAGAGGGGGTCACTACGAGCAGTACTTC. It yields the protein CASRGGHYEQYF.

This clone came up once. CDR3 DNA sequence: TGTGCCAGTGGGCCAGGGGACACCGGGGAGCTGTTTTTT. It specifies CASGPGDTGELFF. The chain joins TRBV19 to TRBJ2-2, with a weak D call TRBD1 (6 bases). The CDR3 is 13 residues long. The V and J ends lost 8 bases and 3 bases respectively, with 10 bases between them. The germline gives CDR1 LNHDA, CDR2 SQIVND (reference sequence).

The J gene is TRBJ2-3, the V gene TRBV18, with D unclear. The germline gives CDR1 KGHSH, CDR2 LQKENI. Trimming took off 3 bases at V and 6 bases at J, with 7 bases between the two ends. The CDR3 runs to 12 residues. CDR3 residues: CASSPEGDTQYF. In nucleotides, the CDR3 is TGTGCCAGCTCACCCGAAGGTGATACGCAGTATTTT. Looking up the rest from reference TRBV18 and TRBJ2-3 gives the full variable domain: NAGVMQNPRHLVRRRGQEARLRCSPMKGHSHVYWYRQLPEEGLKFMVYLQKENIIDESGMPKERFSAEFPKEGPSILRIQQVVRGDSAAYFCASSPEGDTQYFGPGTRLTVL.

The V and J genes are TRBV6-5 and TRBJ1-2; 7 nucleotides line up with TRBD1. The germline CDR1 and CDR2 sequences are MNHEY and SVGAGI. This CDR3 has 14 amino acids. V lost 4 bases to trimming and J lost 8 bases; unmatched junction nucleotides: 10. The CDR3 reads CASSSSPGGGGYTF. The CDR3 region has the DNA TGTGCCAGCAGTTCTAGTCCAGGGGGGGGAGGCTACACCTTC.

The J gene is TRBJ2-1, the V gene TRBV10-3; possibly TRBD1 for D (5 bases). The CDR3 covers 16 residues. Germline CDR1 and CDR2: ENHRY and SYGVKD. The ends were cut back, 2 bases at V and 0 bases at J, with 11 bases in the middle. DNA for the CDR3: TGTGCCATCAGTGAGCGACAGCTCAGCTCCTACAATGAGCAGTTCTTC. Translating gives CAISERQLSSYNEQFF.

The chain uses TRBV10-3 and TRBJ1-2; the D is unclear. The CDR3 loop spans 11 amino acids. The ends were cut back, 4 bases at V and 6 bases at J, with 6 bases in the middle. Germline V lookup: CDR1 ENHRY, CDR2 SYGVKD. The CDR3 DNA sequence: TGTGCCATCAGTGGAGGAGATGGCTACACCTTC. It yields the protein CAISGGDGYTF.

This chain joins TRBV5-1 and TRBJ2-3; D is ambiguous. Trimming stripped 1 base from V and 0 bases from J, with 12 bases between. The CDR3 covers 16 residues. Germline CDR1 is SGHRS and CDR2 is YFSETQ. CDR3 sequence reads: CASSLKALPSTDTQYF. In DNA, the CDR3 is TGCGCCAGCAGCTTGAAGGCGTTGCCTAGCACAGATACGCAGTATTTT.

This clone was observed a single time. The identical CDR3 is also encoded by other nucleotide sequences in the sample. The V gene is TRBV30, the J gene TRBJ1-1; D remains ambiguous. Trimming removed 0 bases from V and 8 bases from J, with 10 bases in between. CDR1 and CDR2 (germline): GTSNPN, SVGIG (reference sequence). The CDR3 spans 12 residues. The CDR3: CAWSVRRGEAFF. The DNA for the CDR3 is TGTGCCTGGAGTGTAAGGAGAGGAGAAGCTTTCTTT.

The chain carries TRBV20-1 and TRBJ2-1; D could derive from TRBD1 or TRBD2 (6 bases each). The CDR3 is made up of 14 amino acids. Germline CDR1 and CDR2: DFQATT and SNEGSKA (reference sequence). V lost 3 bases and J lost 5, with 14 bases in between. CDR3 sequence reads: CSASRGTGDNEQFF. The CDR3, as DNA: TGCAGTGCTAGTAGGGGGACTGGCGACAATGAGCAGTTCTTC.

This clone appeared a single time. This rearrangement joins TRBV10-2 to TRBJ2-1, with 12 positions matching TRBD2. J was trimmed by 10 bases and V by 6 bases; bases with no gene match: 4. The CDR3 is 13 amino acids. Germline CDR1 reads WSHSY; CDR2 reads SAAADI. For the CDR3, the DNA is TGCGCCAGCAGACTAGCGGGAGGAGGGGAGCAGTTCTTC. Translating it yields CASRLAGGGEQFF.

This chain joins TRBV18 and TRBJ1-1, with a weak D call TRBD1 (5 bases). CDR3 length: 15 residues. V was pared by 1 base and J by 3 bases, with 12 bases between. In germline, CDR1 is KGHSH, CDR2 LQKENI. This CDR3 is CASSPRDGTDTEAFF. DNA of the CDR3: TGTGCCAGCTCACCACGGGACGGAACTGACACTGAAGCTTTCTTT.

This chain connects TRBV18 to TRBJ2-1, with TRBD2 matching 8 bases. The CDR3 loop spans 15 amino acids. CDR1 and CDR2 (germline): KGHSH, LQKENI. The junction had 5 bases not matched to a gene; V was cut back by 3 bases and J by 4 bases. The CDR3, as DNA: TGTGCCAGCTCACCCCCCAGCGGGGGTTACAATGAGCAGTTCTTC. Its protein product is CASSPPSGGYNEQFF.

With respect to this clone: This sample also contains other DNA sequences that code for the same CDR3. The chain has TRBV10-3 and TRBJ2-5; no clear D. The germline gives CDR1 ENHRY, CDR2 SYGVKD. Trimming shortened V by 2 bases and J by 5 bases, and 3 bases separated the two germline ends. The length of the CDR3 is 11 residues. The CDR3 nucleotides are TGTGCCATCAGTGAGAGCGAGACCCAGTACTTC. Protein: CAISESETQYF.

The chain combines TRBV11-2 with TRBJ1-5, with D uncertain. The CDR3 totals 13 residues. From germline, CDR1 is SGHAT and CDR2 FQNNGV. V was shortened by 2 bases and J by 6 bases, with 8 bases between the two germline ends. The CDR3 region is CASSLRAGQPQHF. The CDR3, as DNA: TGTGCCAGCAGCTTACGGGCCGGTCAGCCCCAGCATTTT.

This chain joins TRBV7-8 and TRBJ1-1; D is perhaps TRBD1 (5 bases). The CDR3 loop spans 15 amino acids. CDR1 and CDR2 (germline): SGHVS, FQNEAQ. V lost 5 bases and J lost 0, with 13 bases in between. The CDR3: CASSAMGTLNTEAFF. In nucleotides, the CDR3 is TGTGCCAGCAGCGCGATGGGGACCCTGAACACTGAAGCTTTCTTT.

This clone was seen once. The J gene is TRBJ1-4, the V gene TRBV14; D remains ambiguous. The CDR3 loop spans 12 amino acids. Per germline, CDR1 SGHDN and CDR2 FVKESK. With 1 base removed from V and 17 bases from J, the gap between germline ends came to 14 bases. CDR3 DNA: TGTGCCAGCAGCCAAGCCGAACGCCGGTTATTTTTT. It specifies CASSQAERRLFF.

The V gene is TRBV10-3, the J gene TRBJ2-7; D call uncertain. Germline V gives CDR1 ENHRY, CDR2 SYGVKD. The CDR3 length is 12 residues. V dropped 2 bases and J dropped 9 bases, with 11 bases sitting between them. The CDR3 here is CAISELTNRQYF. The CDR3 DNA reads as TGTGCCATCAGTGAGCTGACGAATAGGCAGTACTTC.

The chain links TRBV27 to TRBJ1-2; no definite D call. Germline values: CDR1 MNHEY, CDR2 SMNVEV (reference sequence). V was clipped by 11 bases and J by 5 bases, with 15 bases between them. The CDR3 contains 12 residues. CDR3 residues: CASASTLYGYTF. For the CDR3, the DNA is TGTGCCTCCGCTTCGACGCTTTATGGCTACACCTTC.